This T cell receptor (beta chain) was captured by sequencing in a study of blood T cells in healthy people across ages. As for the study in general: About one barcoded beta molecule was captured per two T cells (by template switching). General study points: Comparison with aged donors showed that long-lived donors had more naive CD4+ cells and higher diversity.

The V gene lost 0 bases and the J gene lost 8 bases, with 23 bases spanning the gap. The CDR3 runs 18 residues. Germline CDR1 is MNHNS and CDR2 is SASEGT. Using a J-beta primer mix together with a sample-barcoded 5' primer, a second PCR was run for about 6 to 12 cycles. Sequencing of every sample gave 3 million or more CDR3-containing paired-end reads. Each CDR3 protein gets one entry after TCRdb re-called the 5' RACE reads with MiXCR. This table holds about 1,400,000 distinct CDR3 sequences, about 40% found once. Total RNA was isolated from each sample in quantities of at least 6 micrograms. Points on this clonotype: Antigen: not known.

Sequenced input: blood. The rearrangement joins TRBV6-1 to TRBJ2-1; the D gene is possibly TRBD1 (7 bases). This TCR derives from a woman aged 18-35 years in good health. Here the CDR3 DNA reads TGTGCCAGCAGTGAAGCAATTTGGGGGCAGGGGGGTGGGGATGAGCAGTTCTTC. Its translation is CASSEAIWGQGGGDEQFF.